This is a list of T cell receptor beta chains from one sample in a study of cytomegalovirus exposure and HLA in healthy donors. Sequencing used immunoSEQ multiplex PCR; TCRdb keeps in-frame clones, though not all of them. The sample shows some 190,000 clones, over 80% of them seen only once. Material for sequencing was PBMCs. The receptors were sampled from a man aged 25-45 years in good health and CMV-seronegative. The CDR3 runs from the conserved cysteine through the conserved F or W. Each record gives: V gene, D gene, CDR3 protein. The D gene is left open where the match is weak.

v_gene: TRBV18; d_gene: -; CDR3aa: CASSPYTDTQYF
v_gene: TRBV5-1; d_gene: TRBD2; CDR3aa: CASSLTSWGGGELFF
v_gene: TRBV7-8; d_gene: -; CDR3aa: CASSLLGARVFRQPQHF
v_gene: TRBV28; d_gene: TRBD1; CDR3aa: CASSSVDRLGTEAFF
v_gene: TRBV7-2; d_gene: TRBD2; CDR3aa: CASSYTSGGAYEQYF
v_gene: TRBV21-1; d_gene: -; CDR3aa: CASSGRDRGPAEAKNIQYF
v_gene: TRBV28; d_gene: -; CDR3aa: CASTSGNTIYF
v_gene: TRBV5-4; d_gene: TRBD2; CDR3aa: CASSLGLAGEVVYEQYF
v_gene: TRBV15; d_gene: -; CDR3aa: CATSRDSGSSYEQYF
v_gene: TRBV7-9; d_gene: -; CDR3aa: CASSLSGYNEQFF
v_gene: TRBV9; d_gene: -; CDR3aa: CASSVTTSNYGYTF
v_gene: TRBV28; d_gene: TRBD1; CDR3aa: CASRPRQGSSYEQYF
v_gene: TRBV7-8; d_gene: TRBD2; CDR3aa: CASSSLVGEGEQYF
v_gene: TRBV6-6; d_gene: -; CDR3aa: CATDSSNSNQPQHF
v_gene: TRBV18; d_gene: TRBD1; CDR3aa: CASSSGQGNSGNTIYF
v_gene: TRBV11-1; d_gene: -; CDR3aa: CASSFRGNNSPLHF
v_gene: TRBV27; d_gene: TRBD1; CDR3aa: CATRTGGRVQAFF
v_gene: TRBV7-9; d_gene: TRBD1; CDR3aa: CASRGPGQVYNEQFF
v_gene: TRBV11-1; d_gene: -; CDR3aa: CASSLGSGSTDTQYF
v_gene: TRBV29-1; d_gene: -; CDR3aa: CSVPGNTEAFF
v_gene: TRBV2; d_gene: -; CDR3aa: CASSEVAGARLETQYF
v_gene: TRBV28; d_gene: TRBD1; CDR3aa: CASSVTGGGMNEQYF
v_gene: TRBV6-6; d_gene: TRBD1; CDR3aa: CASSFRGGWTEAFF
v_gene: TRBV30; d_gene: -; CDR3aa: CAWSPSGEQFF
v_gene: TRBV19; d_gene: TRBD1; CDR3aa: CASSHPRDRGRGSQETQYF
v_gene: TRBV29-1; d_gene: -; CDR3aa: CSVGGRGYEQYF
v_gene: TRBV11-2; d_gene: -; CDR3aa: CASSLGRATGYTF
v_gene: TRBV28; d_gene: -; CDR3aa: CASSSLLVPQHF
v_gene: TRBV7-2; d_gene: -; CDR3aa: CASSLGGGKLFF
v_gene: TRBV7-8; d_gene: TRBD1; CDR3aa: CASSRTGTNYGYTF
v_gene: TRBV7-2; d_gene: TRBD2; CDR3aa: CASSQTSGRARETQYF
v_gene: TRBV5-4; d_gene: -; CDR3aa: CASSADGGGTEAFF
v_gene: TRBV13; d_gene: TRBD1; CDR3aa: CASSPGQGRSIF
v_gene: TRBV25-1; d_gene: -; CDR3aa: CASSEYGGSTDTQYF
v_gene: TRBV5-4; d_gene: -; CDR3aa: CASSLVDRRNTEAFF
v_gene: TRBV27; d_gene: TRBD1; CDR3aa: CASRPGQVNQPQHF
v_gene: TRBV2; d_gene: TRBD2; CDR3aa: CASRREGITDTQYF
v_gene: TRBV4-2; d_gene: TRBD2; CDR3aa: CASSPGLAALQETQYF
v_gene: TRBV7-9; d_gene: -; CDR3aa: CASSSTTGLGNTIYF
v_gene: TRBV18; d_gene: TRBD1; CDR3aa: CASSTRGQGGHTEAFF
v_gene: TRBV7-9; d_gene: TRBD2; CDR3aa: CASSLPGGGDTQYF
v_gene: TRBV19; d_gene: TRBD2; CDR3aa: CASKGWTSGYNEQFF
v_gene: TRBV28; d_gene: -; CDR3aa: CASSFFVGDSTLSSYNEQFF
v_gene: TRBV6-5; d_gene: -; CDR3aa: CASSVEEAYGYTF
v_gene: TRBV2; d_gene: -; CDR3aa: CAIQNPLGGLEGYTF
v_gene: TRBV5-1; d_gene: TRBD1; CDR3aa: CASSWTGAANTIYF
v_gene: TRBV27; d_gene: -; CDR3aa: CASYDRGEAFF
v_gene: TRBV9; d_gene: -; CDR3aa: CASSVSQTAYNEQFF
v_gene: TRBV6-1; d_gene: TRBD1; CDR3aa: CASRWDRGTEKLFF
v_gene: TRBV4-1; d_gene: -; CDR3aa: CASSHPKRNTEAFF
v_gene: TRBV28; d_gene: -; CDR3aa: CASSLLDRMNTEAFF
v_gene: TRBV6-5; d_gene: -; CDR3aa: CASSYIRGGAGREQYF
v_gene: TRBV15; d_gene: TRBD1; CDR3aa: CATSRSGTGLNGYTF
v_gene: TRBV27; d_gene: -; CDR3aa: CASSSGSEAFF
v_gene: TRBV28; d_gene: -; CDR3aa: CASRRRDIGEQFF